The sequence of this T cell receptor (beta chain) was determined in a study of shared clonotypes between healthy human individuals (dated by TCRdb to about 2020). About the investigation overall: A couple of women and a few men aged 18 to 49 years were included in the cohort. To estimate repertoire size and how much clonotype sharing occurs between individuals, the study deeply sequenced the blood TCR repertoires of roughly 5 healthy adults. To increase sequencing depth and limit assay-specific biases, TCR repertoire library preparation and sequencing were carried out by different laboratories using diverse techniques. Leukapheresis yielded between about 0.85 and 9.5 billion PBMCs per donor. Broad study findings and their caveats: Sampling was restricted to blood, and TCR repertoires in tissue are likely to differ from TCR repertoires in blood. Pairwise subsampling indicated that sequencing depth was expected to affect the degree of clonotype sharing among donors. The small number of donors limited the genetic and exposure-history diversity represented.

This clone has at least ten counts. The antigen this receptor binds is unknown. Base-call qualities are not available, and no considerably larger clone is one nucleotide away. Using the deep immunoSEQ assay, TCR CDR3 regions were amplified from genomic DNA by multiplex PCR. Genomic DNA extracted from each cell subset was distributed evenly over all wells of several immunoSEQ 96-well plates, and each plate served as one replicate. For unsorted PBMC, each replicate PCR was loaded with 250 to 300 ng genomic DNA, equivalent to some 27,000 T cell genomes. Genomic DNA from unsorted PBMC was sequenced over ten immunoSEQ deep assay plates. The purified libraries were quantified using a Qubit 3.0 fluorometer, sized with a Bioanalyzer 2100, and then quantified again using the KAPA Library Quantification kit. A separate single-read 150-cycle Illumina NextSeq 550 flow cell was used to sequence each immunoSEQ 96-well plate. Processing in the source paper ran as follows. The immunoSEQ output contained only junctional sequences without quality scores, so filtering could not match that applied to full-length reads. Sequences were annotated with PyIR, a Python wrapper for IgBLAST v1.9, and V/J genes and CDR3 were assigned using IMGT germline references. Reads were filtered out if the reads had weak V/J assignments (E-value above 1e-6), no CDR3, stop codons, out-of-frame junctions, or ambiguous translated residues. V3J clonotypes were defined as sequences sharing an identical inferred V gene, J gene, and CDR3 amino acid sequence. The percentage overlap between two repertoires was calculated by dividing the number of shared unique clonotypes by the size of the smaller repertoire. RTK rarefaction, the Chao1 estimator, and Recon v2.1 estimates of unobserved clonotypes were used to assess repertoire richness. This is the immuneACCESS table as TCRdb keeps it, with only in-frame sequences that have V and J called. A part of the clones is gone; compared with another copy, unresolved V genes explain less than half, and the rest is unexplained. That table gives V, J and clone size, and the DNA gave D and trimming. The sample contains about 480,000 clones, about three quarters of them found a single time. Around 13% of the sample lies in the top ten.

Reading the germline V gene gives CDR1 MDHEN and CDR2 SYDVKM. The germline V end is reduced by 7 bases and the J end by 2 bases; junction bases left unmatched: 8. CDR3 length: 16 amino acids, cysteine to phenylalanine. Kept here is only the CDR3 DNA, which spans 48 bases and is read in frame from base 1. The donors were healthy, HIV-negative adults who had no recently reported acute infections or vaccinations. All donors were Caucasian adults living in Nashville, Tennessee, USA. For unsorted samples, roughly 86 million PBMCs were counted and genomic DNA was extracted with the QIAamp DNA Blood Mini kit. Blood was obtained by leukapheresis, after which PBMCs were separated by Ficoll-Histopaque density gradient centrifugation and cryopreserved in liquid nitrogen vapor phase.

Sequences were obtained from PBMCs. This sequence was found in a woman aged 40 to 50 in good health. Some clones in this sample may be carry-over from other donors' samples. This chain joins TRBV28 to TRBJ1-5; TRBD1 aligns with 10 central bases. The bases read TGTGCCAGCACCACCACCGGGACAGGGGGCAATCAGCCCCAGCATTTT. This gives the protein CASTTTGTGGNQPQHF.